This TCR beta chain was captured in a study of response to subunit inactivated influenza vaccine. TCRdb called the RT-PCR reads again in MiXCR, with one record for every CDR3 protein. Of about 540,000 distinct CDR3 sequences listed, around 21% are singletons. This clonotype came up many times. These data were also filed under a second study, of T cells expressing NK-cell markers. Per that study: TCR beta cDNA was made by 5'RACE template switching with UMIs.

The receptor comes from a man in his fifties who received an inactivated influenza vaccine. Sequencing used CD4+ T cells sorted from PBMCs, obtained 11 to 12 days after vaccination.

The CDR3 coding sequence is TGTGCCAGCAGTTTAATGGAGGGGGATTCACCCCTCCACTTT. This encodes CASSLMEGDSPLHF. This chain joins TRBV12-3 or TRBV12-4 and TRBJ1-6; D perhaps matches TRBD1 (6 bases). The ends were cut back, 2 bases at V and 8 bases at J, with 10 bases in the middle. The CDR3 is 14 residues long.